The clone carrying this T cell receptor (beta chain) was seen at least ten times. With 2 bases removed from V and 8 bases from J, the gap between germline ends came to 10 bases. In germline, CDR1 is KGHSH, CDR2 LQKENI. This CDR3 spans 13 amino acids. HTBI primers from iRepertoire and Arm-PCR of CDR3 regions yielded the TCR beta libraries. TCRdb re-called the multiplex PCR reads with MiXCR, one entry per CDR3 protein. The repertoire includes around 400,000 distinct CDR3 sequences, about 11% of them detected once, and under 20% sits in the top ten. The sample belongs to a study of regulatory T cells in long-lasting Graves disease. As for time point: newly diagnosed GD, antithyroid drugs for less than 3 months. From PBMCs, RNA was extracted and then used to make the TCR library. Another study also made use of these data, one on T cells in Graves' hyperthyroidism and ophthalmopathy.

The clonotype was recovered from a woman aged 18-29 years with Graves disease. The sample was peripheral blood mononuclear cells (PBMCs), taken at new diagnosis, from a patient treated with antithyroid drugs. The chain links TRBV18 to TRBJ2-1; D possibly uses TRBD1 or TRBD2 (5 bases each). In nucleotides, the CDR3 is TGTGCCAGCTCACCAATGTTGGGGGATGAGCAGTTCTTC. It is translated as CASSPMLGDEQFF.